A selection of T cell receptor beta chains follows, all from one sample in a study of metastatic and nonmetastatic thyroid tumors. Using MiXCR, TCRdb re-called clones from the PCR reads. The repertoire holds roughly 81,000 clones, with around 7.8% as singletons. The specimen was blood. All receptors derive from a female donor with papillary thyroid cancer or a benign thyroid nodule (not recorded which). Some clones in this sample may be carry-over from other donors' samples. CDR3s include the opening cysteine and the closing phenylalanine or tryptophan.

j_call v_call cdr3_aa
TRBJ2-7 TRBV9 CASSVSGGANEQYF
TRBJ1-1 TRBV12-3/TRBV12-4 CASSLDRVNTEAFF
TRBJ1-6 TRBV20-1 CSARVGAGGESPLHF
TRBJ2-5 TRBV6-5 CASSFGTGFQETQYF
TRBJ1-1 TRBV20-1 CSARGQSNTEAFF
TRBJ2-3 TRBV5-1 CSSSFTDTQYF
TRBJ1-3 TRBV10-3 CAIREGLSGNTIYF
TRBJ2-3 TRBV7-2 CASSSSRRSDTQYF
TRBJ2-3 TRBV7-6 CASSPGGDTQYF
TRBJ1-1 TRBV5-1 CASSVAGFTEAFF
TRBJ2-1 TRBV20-1 CSARAGGYNEQFF
TRBJ2-2 TRBV6-1 CASSTISPGELFF
TRBJ2-5 TRBV7-2 CASSLDPAGAQETQYF
TRBJ2-2 TRBV27 CASSKTGAGELFF
TRBJ2-2 TRBV3-1 CASSQGQGAGELFF
TRBJ2-7 TRBV27 CASSPRIAGVYEQYF
TRBJ2-7 TRBV2 CASNDSPPSYEQYF
TRBJ2-7 TRBV10-2 CASSEASFSYEQYF
TRBJ1-1 TRBV28 CASSWGRALNTEAFF
TRBJ1-2 TRBV13 CASSPRTGNYGGGYTF
TRBJ2-2 TRBV6-2/TRBV6-3 CASSSYTLELFF
TRBJ1-2 TRBV12-3/TRBV12-4 CASSLGQSYNYGYTF
TRBJ2-1 TRBV10-1 CATRSRQGLQFF
TRBJ2-1 TRBV6-6 CASSSERGGLFEQFF
TRBJ1-4 TRBV7-2 CASSSRRWGGKLFF
TRBJ1-2 TRBV6-1 CASSGQWGKDNYGYTF
TRBJ1-1 TRBV6-1 CASRGQGARTEAFF
TRBJ1-5 TRBV6-1 CASTDRVGVNQPQHF
TRBJ1-1 TRBV5-1 CASSFDRAGTEAFF
TRBJ2-4 TRBV27 CASSQGEASGIQYF